The next 31 T cell receptor beta chains were all read from a single sample in a study of T-cell memory formation after mild COVID-19. TCRdb reprocessed the 5' RACE reads via MiXCR and lists one record per CDR3 protein. The repertoire consists of 470,000 or so distinct CDR3 sequences, with 15% to 20% occurring once and the leading ten covering around an eighth. The sequenced sample was PBMCs or a T cell subset sorted from them (not recorded which). Every receptor here comes from an adult woman who had mild COVID-19 (a few samples of this study predate the infection). Cell type and time point are not known.

The J gene is TRBJ2-1, the V gene TRBV2; tentative D call: TRBD2 (5 bases). V lost 6 bases and J 8 bases, leaving 14 bases between the germline ends. The CDR3 is 13 residues long. Germline loops: CDR1 SNHLY, CDR2 FYNNEI. In DNA form, the CDR3 reads TGTGCCAGCAGGGGGAGTCTTTATTATGAGCAGTTCTTC. As protein: CASRGSLYYEQFF.

The chain combines TRBV3-1 with TRBJ2-1; 12 bases line up with TRBD2. The ends lost 4 bases at V and 8 bases at J; junction bases unmatched: 6. The CDR3 length is 15 residues. CDR1 LGHDT and CDR2 YNNKEL come from the germline V gene (reference sequence). This chain's CDR3 is CASSPLAGGFDEQFF. The CDR3, as DNA: TGTGCCAGCAGCCCACTAGCGGGGGGTTTCGATGAGCAGTTCTTC.

The V gene is TRBV7-7, the J gene TRBJ2-2; D uncertain. V was cut by 0 bases and J by 0 bases, with 5 bases left in between. The CDR3 covers 15 residues. Per germline, CDR1 SSHAT and CDR2 FNYEAQ (reference sequence). The CDR3 here is CASSLAASNTGELFF. CDR3 DNA sequence: TGTGCCAGCAGCTTAGCGGCTTCGAACACCGGGGAGCTGTTTTTT.

There are a few counts of this clonotype. This chain uses TRBV5-1 with TRBJ1-2; 9 bases line up with TRBD1. Germline CDR1 is SGHRS and CDR2 is YFSETQ. The CDR3 extends over 14 amino acids. J was trimmed by 8 bases and V by 1 base; bases with no gene match: 6. The CDR3 reads CASSLSGQGRGYTF. In DNA, the CDR3 is TGCGCCAGCAGCTTGTCGGGACAGGGCAGAGGCTACACCTTC.

This clonotype came up a few times. This chain joins TRBV7-3 and TRBJ2-5; weak D call: TRBD2 (5 bases). Trimming left V 2 bases short and J 0 bases short, with 13 bases between. The CDR3 has 16 residues. Germline V gene data show CDR1 as SGHTA and CDR2 as FQGTGA. CDR3 residues: CASSLDSRVDQETQYF. As DNA, the CDR3 is TGTGCCAGCAGCTTAGATTCGCGGGTGGACCAAGAGACCCAGTACTTC.

The rearrangement links TRBV30 to TRBJ1-1, with 8 bases identical to TRBD1. Germline V gene lookup returns CDR1 GTSNPN and CDR2 SVGIG (reference sequence). This CDR3 spans 16 amino acids. V trimming: 0 bases; J trimming: 0 bases; junction bases outside the gene matches: 6. CDR3 bases: TGTGCCTGGAGTGTAGGACAGGGCCTCATGAACACTGAAGCTTTCTTT. It is translated as CAWSVGQGLMNTEAFF.

Note on this clonotype: A junction boundary mismatches the germline segment, possibly from a read error. The chain recombines TRBV6-1 with TRBJ1-2; no firm D call. The CDR3 has 20 amino acids. CDR1 is MNHNS and CDR2 is SASEGT in the germline V gene. The CDR3 bases are TGTGCCAGCAGTGAATGGTTTTCGCCTTTATCGGGTCGAACTAATTATGGCTACACCTTC. Residues: CASSEWFSPLSGRTNYGYTF.

This chain joins TRBV20-1 and TRBJ1-1, with a tentative D call TRBD1 (5 bases). Germline V lookup: CDR1 DFQATT, CDR2 SNEGSKA (reference sequence). Between the trimmed V and J ends, which lost 0 bases and 4 bases, there was a span of 12 bases. This CDR3 contains 14 residues. CDR3 sequence: CSARDAGEVTEAFF. CDR3 nucleotide sequence: TGCAGTGCTAGAGATGCGGGGGAAGTCACTGAAGCTTTCTTT.

This clonotype came up a few times. This chain links TRBV7-2 with TRBJ1-1; D gene uncertain. The ends were cut back, 5 bases at V and 6 bases at J, with 10 bases in the middle. The CDR3 totals 12 residues. Germline V gene sequence: CDR1 SGHTA, CDR2 FQGNSA. The CDR3 bases are TGTGCCAGCAGCCCCAAAGCTGCTGAAGCTTTCTTT. This encodes CASSPKAAEAFF.

V and J are TRBV20-1 and TRBJ2-3; 8 bases fit TRBD1. Trimming took 5 bases from V and 3 from J; bases not matched to a gene: 7. This CDR3 is 14 amino acids long. Germline CDR1 DFQATT, CDR2 SNEGSKA (reference sequence). The DNA of the CDR3 is TGCAGTGCTTTGGACAGGGCGGGGACAGATACGCAGTATTTT. It codes for CSALDRAGTDTQYF.

V is TRBV18 and J is TRBJ1-3; 8 bases map to TRBD1. Germline V gene sequence: CDR1 KGHSH, CDR2 LQKENI. J gave up 6 bases and V 6 bases, and 7 bases lay outside the gene matches. This CDR3 is 14 amino acids long. CDR3 loop: CASSADRVANTIYF. The CDR3 coding sequence is TGTGCCAGCTCTGCGGACAGGGTGGCAAACACCATATATTTT.

The J gene is TRBJ1-1, the V gene TRBV5-6; 8 positions agree with TRBD1. This CDR3 comprises 15 residues. After removal of 5 bases from V and 3 bases from J, the junction contained 9 bases not matched to a gene. Germline V lookup: CDR1 SGHDT, CDR2 YYEEEE. The CDR3 loop is CASRESDRDHTEAFF. The DNA of the CDR3 is TGTGCCAGCAGGGAGTCGGACAGGGACCACACTGAAGCTTTCTTT. Based on the CDR3 plus reference TRBV5-6 and TRBJ1-1, the full variable domain is DAGVTQSPTHLIKTRGQQVTLRCSPKSGHDTVSWYQQALGQGPQFIFQYYEEEERQRGNFPDRFSGHQFPNYSSELNVNALLLGDSALYLCASRESDRDHTEAFFGQGTRLTVV.

Many counts were recorded for this clonotype. The rearrangement links TRBV15 to TRBJ1-5; tentative D call: TRBD1 (5 bases). The CDR3 contains 13 residues. Trimming removed 9 bases at V and 0 bases at J, with 9 bases between. The V gene's germline CDR1 is LNHNV and CDR2 YYDKDF (reference sequence). The CDR3 here is CATTAYSNQPQHF. CDR3 coding DNA: TGTGCCACGACAGCGTATAGCAATCAGCCCCAGCATTTT.

This clonotype came up a few times. The chain links TRBV7-9 to TRBJ2-1; 7 nucleotides agree with TRBD1. The CDR3 is made up of 16 amino acids. Germline CDR1 and CDR2: SEHNR and FQNEAQ (reference sequence). J gave up 2 bases and V 4 bases, and 8 bases lay outside the gene matches. The CDR3 sequence is CASSSGTAITYNEQFF. DNA for the CDR3: TGTGCCAGCAGCTCAGGGACAGCTATAACCTACAATGAGCAGTTCTTC.

This clonotype has just one count. The chain combines TRBV6-6 with TRBJ1-1; D gene ambiguous. The ends were cut back, 0 bases at V and 6 bases at J, with 8 bases in the middle. Germline V CDR1 and CDR2: MNHNY, SVGAGI (reference sequence). CDR3 length: 13 amino acids. CDR3 DNA: TGTGCCAGCAGTTACTCGACGAGTGCTGAAGCTTTCTTT. Protein sequence: CASSYSTSAEAFF.

The sample holds a few counts of this clonotype. This chain joins TRBV4-3 and TRBJ2-7, with 14 bases identical to TRBD2. CDR3 length: 16 residues. Unmatched junction bases numbered 1, after V lost 0 bases and J lost 3 bases. Looked up from germline, CDR1 is LGHNA and CDR2 is YSLEER. The CDR3 reads CASSQDGTSGGYEQYF. The CDR3 DNA follows: TGCGCCAGCAGCCAAGATGGGACTAGCGGGGGCTACGAGCAGTACTTC.

This clonotype appeared many times. The V call is TRBV5-6, the J call TRBJ2-1, with 8 bases lining up with TRBD2. The J segment lost 2 bases and the V segment lost 2 bases, leaving 3 bases of the junction unmatched. In germline, CDR1 is SGHDT, CDR2 YYEEEE. This CDR3 is 15 amino acids long. The CDR3 DNA sequence: TGTGCCAGCAGCTTTGGTAGCGGGGCCTACAATGAGCAGTTCTTC. Protein: CASSFGSGAYNEQFF.

J is TRBJ1-1 and V is TRBV27, with 9 nucleotides matching TRBD1. The germline CDR1 and CDR2 sequences are MNHEY and SMNVEV (reference sequence). CDR3 length equals 15 residues. With V trimmed by 7 bases and J by 4 bases, 10 bases remained unmatched. For the CDR3, the DNA is TGTGCCAGCAAAAAACAGGGGGCGCGGAGCACTGAAGCTTTCTTT. This encodes CASKKQGARSTEAFF.

J is TRBJ1-2 and V is TRBV5-6; D not resolved. V was trimmed by 3 bases and J by 4 bases, leaving 7 bases between them. This CDR3 spans 12 amino acids. CDR1 is SGHDT and CDR2 is YYEEEE in the germline V gene. DNA for the CDR3: TGTGCCAGCAGCTCCCGGGGCTATGGCTACACCTTC. Encoded protein: CASSSRGYGYTF.

This clonotype was seen many times. The chain uses TRBV4-2 and TRBJ2-2; D might be TRBD2 (6 bases). CDR1 and CDR2 from the germline V gene are LGHNA and YNFKEQ. This CDR3 contains 15 residues. The V gene lost 5 bases and the J gene lost 7 bases, with 17 bases spanning the gap. CDR3 DNA: TGTGCCAGCAGCTCCCGGCACGGCGGGATCGGGGAGCTGTTTTTT. Translating gives CASSSRHGGIGELFF.

This chain connects TRBV20-1 to TRBJ2-1, with a tentative D call TRBD2 (5 bases). CDR1 is DFQATT, CDR2 SNEGSKA, per germline (reference sequence). The CDR3 totals 14 residues. The V end was cut by 5 bases, the J end by 6 bases, with 17 bases between. The CDR3 sequence is CSAPDPLASNEQFF. The CDR3 DNA is TGCAGTGCTCCAGACCCCCTAGCTTCCAATGAGCAGTTCTTC.

V and J are TRBV12-3 or TRBV12-4 and TRBJ1-6; 9 bases are a match to TRBD1. CDR3 size: 14 residues. Losses at the gene ends were 10 bases for V and 6 bases for J; bases not matched to a gene: 7. In DNA, the CDR3 is TGTGCCATCCAGACAGGGGGGGGTAATTCACCCCTCCACTTT. This gives the protein CAIQTGGGNSPLHF.

The J gene is TRBJ1-1, the V gene TRBV20-1; D is perhaps TRBD1 (5 bases). CDR1 is DFQATT, CDR2 SNEGSKA, per germline (reference sequence). The CDR3 has 12 amino acids. The DNA of the CDR3 is TGCAGGGCCCCAGGGCTGGAAACTGAAGCTTTCTTT. It yields the protein CRAPGLETEAFF.

The V call is TRBV9, the J call TRBJ2-2; D perhaps matches TRBD1 (6 bases). The germline CDR1 and CDR2 sequences are SGDLS and YYNGEE. The CDR3 consists of 15 residues. V dropped 4 bases and J dropped 5 bases, with 15 bases sitting between them. CDR3 DNA sequence: TGTGCCAGCAGCCTGGACAGCCCGGGGACCGGGGAGCTGTTTTTT. Its protein product is CASSLDSPGTGELFF.

This clonotype was seen only a few times. The V call is TRBV12-3 or TRBV12-4, the J call TRBJ1-5; D perhaps matches TRBD1 (5 bases). Trimming took 4 bases from V and 2 from J, leaving 18 bases between them. The CDR3 totals 17 residues. The CDR3 region is CASSSLFVRAGNQPQHF. The CDR3 bases are TGTGCCAGCAGTTCTCTTTTTGTCAGGGCTGGCAATCAGCCCCAGCATTTT.

This clonotype occurred a few times. The gene calls are TRBV19 and TRBJ1-1; no firm D call. Between the trimmed V and J ends, which lost 5 bases and 10 bases, there was a span of 26 bases. In germline, CDR1 is LNHDA, CDR2 SQIVND (reference sequence). There are 16 residues in the CDR3. CDR3 amino acids: CASSCTECPLGSGAFF. The CDR3 DNA is TGTGCCAGTAGTTGCACAGAGTGCCCCTTGGGGTCGGGAGCTTTCTTT.

This clonotype was seen at least ten times. This sequence joins TRBV3-1 and TRBJ2-3; a weak D match, TRBD2 (5 bases). There are 15 residues in the CDR3. Between the trimmed V and J ends, which lost 3 bases and 2 bases, there was a span of 12 bases. Germline CDR1 and CDR2: LGHDT and YNNKEL (reference sequence). The CDR3 protein is CASSQRAPSTDTQYF. The CDR3 coding sequence is TGTGCCAGCAGCCAGCGGGCTCCCTCCACAGATACGCAGTATTTT.

The chain has TRBV4-1 and TRBJ1-1; 7 positions match TRBD1. The V gene's germline CDR1 is MGHRA and CDR2 YSYEKL. The CDR3 totals 14 residues. Germline trimming cut 4 bases from V and 5 bases from J; bases unmatched to any gene: 7. The CDR3 loop is CASSPGTVWTEAFF. The CDR3 DNA reads TGCGCCAGCAGCCCCGGGACAGTATGGACTGAAGCTTTCTTT.

In its sample, this clonotype was seen a few times. The V call is TRBV7-9, the J call TRBJ1-4, with D possibly being TRBD1 (6 bases). Germline V gives CDR1 SEHNR, CDR2 FQNEAQ (reference sequence). The CDR3 is 14 amino acids. V dropped 5 bases and J dropped 4 bases, with 11 bases sitting between them. CDR3 protein: CASSQGHGNEKLFF. CDR3 coding DNA: TGTGCCAGCAGCCAGGGACACGGTAATGAAAAACTGTTTTTT.

This chain uses TRBV20-1 with TRBJ2-1; no clear D. Germline assignment: CDR1 DFQATT and CDR2 SNEGSKA (reference sequence). The CDR3 totals 13 residues. Trimming took 6 bases from V and 3 from J, leaving 12 bases between them. CDR3 sequence (DNA): TGCAGTGCGTTGGTGAAGAACTACAATGAGCAGTTCTTC. Encoded protein: CSALVKNYNEQFF.

This clonotype appeared a few times. This chain uses TRBV19 with TRBJ2-7; D might be TRBD2 (5 bases). CDR3 length equals 15 residues. Germline CDR1 and CDR2: LNHDA and SQIVND (reference sequence). The germline V and J ends were trimmed by 0 bases and 0 bases, with 9 bases remaining between them. The CDR3 here is CASSIDQRNSYEQYF. The CDR3, as DNA: TGTGCCAGTAGTATAGATCAGCGGAACTCCTACGAGCAGTACTTC.